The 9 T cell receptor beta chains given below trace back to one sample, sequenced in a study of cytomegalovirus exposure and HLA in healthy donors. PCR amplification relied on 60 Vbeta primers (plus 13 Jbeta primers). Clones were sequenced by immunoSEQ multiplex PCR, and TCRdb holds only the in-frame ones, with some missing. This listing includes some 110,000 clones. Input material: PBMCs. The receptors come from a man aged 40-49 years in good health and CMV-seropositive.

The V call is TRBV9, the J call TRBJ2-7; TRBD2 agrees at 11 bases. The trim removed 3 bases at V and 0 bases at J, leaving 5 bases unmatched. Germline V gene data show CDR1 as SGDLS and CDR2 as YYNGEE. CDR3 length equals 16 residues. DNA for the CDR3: TGTGCCAGCAGCGAAGGGGGGACTAGCGGCTCCTACGAGCAGTACTTC. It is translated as CASSEGGTSGSYEQYF.

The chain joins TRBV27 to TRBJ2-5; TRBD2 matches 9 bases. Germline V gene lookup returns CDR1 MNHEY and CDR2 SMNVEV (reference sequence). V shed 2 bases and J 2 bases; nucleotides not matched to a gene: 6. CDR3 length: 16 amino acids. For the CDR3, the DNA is TGTGCCAGCAGTTTACGGCGGGAGGGCTTTCAAGAGACCCAGTACTTC. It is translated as CASSLRREGFQETQYF.

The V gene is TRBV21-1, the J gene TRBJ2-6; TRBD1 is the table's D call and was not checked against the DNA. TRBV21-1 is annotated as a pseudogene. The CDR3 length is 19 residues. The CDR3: CASSPKEDTPRSGANVLTF. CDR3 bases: TGTGCCAGCAGCCCCAAAGAGGACACTCCCAGGTCTGGGGCCAACGTCCTGACTTTC.

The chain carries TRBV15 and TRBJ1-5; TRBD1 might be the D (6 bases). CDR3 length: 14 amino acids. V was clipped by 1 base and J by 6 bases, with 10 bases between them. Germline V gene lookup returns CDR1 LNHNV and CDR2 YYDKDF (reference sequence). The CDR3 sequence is CATSRAYRVQPQHF. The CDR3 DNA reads TGTGCCACCAGCAGAGCTTACAGGGTTCAGCCCCAGCATTTT.

CDR3 region: CASSLQASGNTIYF. The DNA for the CDR3 is TGTGCCAGCTCCCTGCAGGCTTCTGGAAACACCATATATTTT. The chain is built from TRBV18 and TRBJ1-3, with D hard to call. Germline V CDR1 and CDR2: KGHSH, LQKENI. The CDR3 has 14 amino acids. V shed 6 bases and J shed 1 base, with 10 bases lying between them.

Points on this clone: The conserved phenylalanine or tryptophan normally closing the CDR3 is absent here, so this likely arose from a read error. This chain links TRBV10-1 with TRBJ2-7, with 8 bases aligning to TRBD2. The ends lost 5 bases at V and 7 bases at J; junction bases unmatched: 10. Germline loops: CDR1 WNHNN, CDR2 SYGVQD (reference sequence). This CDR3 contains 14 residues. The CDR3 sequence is CASSTSGPTGEQYL. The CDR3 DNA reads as TGCGCCAGCAGTACTAGCGGTCCTACGGGGGAGCAGTACCTC.

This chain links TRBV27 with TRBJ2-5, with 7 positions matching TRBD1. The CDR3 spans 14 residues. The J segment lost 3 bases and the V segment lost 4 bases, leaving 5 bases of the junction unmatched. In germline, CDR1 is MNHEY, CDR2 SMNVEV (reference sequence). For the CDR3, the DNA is TGTGCCAGCAGTTCCCCCGGGACAGAAGAGACCCAGTACTTC. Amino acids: CASSSPGTEETQYF.

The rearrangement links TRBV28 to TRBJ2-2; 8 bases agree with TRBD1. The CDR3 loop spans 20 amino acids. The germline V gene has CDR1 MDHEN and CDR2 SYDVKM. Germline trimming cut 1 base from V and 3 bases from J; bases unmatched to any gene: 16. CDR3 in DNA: TGTGCCAGCAGTTTATACCTAACATACTCGGGACAGGTCGACACCGGGGAGCTGTTTTTT. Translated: CASSLYLTYSGQVDTGELFF.

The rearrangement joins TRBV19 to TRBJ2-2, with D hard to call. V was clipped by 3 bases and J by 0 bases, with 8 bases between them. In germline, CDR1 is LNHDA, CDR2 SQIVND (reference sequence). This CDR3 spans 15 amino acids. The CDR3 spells CASSIWSANTGELFF. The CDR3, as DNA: TGTGCCAGTAGTATTTGGTCAGCGAACACCGGGGAGCTGTTTTTT.